This passage covers 14 T cell receptor beta chains from one sample sequenced in a study of CD8 T cells in ankylosing spondylitis. TCRdb itself ran the 5' RACE reads through MiXCR, one entry per CDR3 protein. The sample yields roughly 25,000 distinct CDR3 sequences, roughly a sixth seen once. The specimen was blood. The receptor source for this set is a male donor with ankylosing spondylitis or in good health (not recorded which).

The chain is built from TRBV10-3 and TRBJ2-7, with 7 bases fitting TRBD1. After removal of 5 bases from V and 3 bases from J, the junction contained 4 bases not matched to a gene. Germline values: CDR1 ENHRY, CDR2 SYGVKD. The CDR3 is 13 residues long. For the CDR3, the DNA is TGTGCCATCAGTATCGACAGGGACTACGAGCAGTACTTC. Protein: CAISIDRDYEQYF.

The table lists this clonotype with a few counts. The CDR3 sequence: CSANSRYGLNEQFF. CDR3 sequence (DNA): TGCAGTGCTAATTCCCGTTACGGCCTCAATGAGCAGTTCTTC. This chain uses TRBV20-1 with TRBJ2-1, with D unclear. CDR1 is DFQATT and CDR2 is SNEGSKA in the germline V gene (reference sequence). The CDR3 extends over 14 amino acids. V lost 4 bases, J lost 6 bases, and 16 bases lay in between.

The sample holds many counts of this clonotype. The chain has TRBV7-9 and TRBJ2-3; TRBD2 aligns across 7 bases. The V segment lost 7 bases and the J segment 2 bases; nucleotides outside the gene matches: 12. CDR1 is SEHNR, CDR2 FQNEAQ, per germline (reference sequence). The CDR3 length is 16 residues. The CDR3 here is CASTPTSSKYTDTQYF. CDR3 sequence (DNA): TGTGCCAGCACCCCGACTAGCTCAAAATACACAGATACGCAGTATTTT.

This clonotype is judged medium-sized (0.01 to 0.1%). V is TRBV7-2 and J is TRBJ2-3, with 9 bases matching TRBD2. The junction had 18 bases not matched to a gene; V was cut back by 1 base and J by 4 bases. The CDR3 consists of 20 residues. Per the germline V gene, CDR1 is SGHTA and CDR2 is FQGNSA. CDR3 in DNA: TGTGCCAGCAGCTTAGACCGACCGCTGGCGGGAGGGCCGTTTGCAGATACGCAGTATTTT. Its translation: CASSLDRPLAGGPFADTQYF.

This sequence joins TRBV7-3 and TRBJ1-6; D ambiguous. Germline CDR1 SGHTA, CDR2 FQGTGA. Trimming removed 3 bases at V and 7 bases at J, with 10 bases between. This CDR3 has 14 amino acids. The CDR3 spells CASSLNGENSPLHF. In nucleotides, the CDR3 is TGTGCCAGCAGCTTGAACGGCGAGAATTCACCCCTCCACTTT.

The V gene is TRBV7-6, the J gene TRBJ2-2; D is unclear. This CDR3 comprises 15 residues. The germline V gene has CDR1 SGHVS and CDR2 FNYEAQ. V lost 4 bases and J 0 bases, leaving 9 bases between the germline ends. In DNA form, the CDR3 reads TGTGCCAGCAGCTCGGCCCTCCCGAACACCGGGGAGCTGTTTTTT. Amino acid sequence: CASSSALPNTGELFF.

The chain employs TRBV5-1 and TRBJ1-5; the match to TRBD1 covers 9 bases. In germline, CDR1 is SGHRS, CDR2 YFSETQ. V shed 3 bases, J shed 4 bases, and the junction held 5 bases outside the gene matches. The CDR3 spans 15 residues. For the CDR3, the DNA is TGCGCCAGCAGCTCCCGGGACAGGGAAAATCAGCCCCAGCATTTT. Its protein product is CASSSRDRENQPQHF.

A few counts support this clonotype. The CDR3 loop is CASTERVNTGELFF. The CDR3, as DNA: TGTGCCAGCACCGAACGGGTTAACACCGGGGAGCTGTTTTTT. This sequence joins TRBV6-2 or TRBV6-3 and TRBJ2-2; D call uncertain. Germline V gives CDR1 MNHEY, CDR2 SVGEGT. Trimming cost V 7 bases and J 2 bases, with 11 bases left between them. This CDR3 is 14 amino acids long.

This clonotype was counted ten times or more. This chain links TRBV29-1 with TRBJ2-1; no firm D call. Germline lookup yields CDR1 SQVTM and CDR2 ANQGSEA. The CDR3 sequence is 10 residues long. The V and J ends lost 6 bases and 5 bases respectively, with 5 bases between them. CDR3 sequence: CSVADNEQFF. The CDR3 DNA reads TGCAGCGTAGCCGACAATGAGCAGTTCTTC.

The chain is built from TRBV5-1 and TRBJ2-3; 9 bases fit TRBD2. Germline V lookup: CDR1 SGHRS, CDR2 YFSETQ. V trimming: 0 bases; J trimming: 2 bases; junction bases outside the gene matches: 7. The CDR3 totals 17 residues. The CDR3: CASSLGVAGAPTDTQYF. CDR3 nucleotide sequence: TGCGCCAGCAGCTTGGGGGTAGCGGGGGCCCCCACAGATACGCAGTATTTT.

The gene calls are TRBV29-1 and TRBJ2-1; D not resolved. The germline CDR1 and CDR2 sequences are SQVTM and ANQGSEA. V was trimmed by 0 bases and J by 0 bases, leaving 6 bases between them. The CDR3 is 14 residues long. CDR3 in amino acids: CSVEDEHSYNEQFF. In DNA, the CDR3 is TGCAGCGTTGAAGACGAACACTCCTACAATGAGCAGTTCTTC.

V is TRBV6-5 and J is TRBJ1-5, with D uncertain. Germline CDR1 and CDR2: MNHEY and SVGAGI. CDR3 length: 13 amino acids. With 4 bases removed from V and 8 bases from J, the gap between germline ends came to 12 bases. The CDR3 DNA sequence: TGTGCCAGCAGTTTTGACCCAAGGGAGCCCCAGCATTTT. It yields the protein CASSFDPREPQHF.

This rearrangement joins TRBV7-2 to TRBJ2-5; 9 nucleotides match TRBD2. V was clipped by 0 bases and J by 1 base; unmatched bases: 3. The CDR3 contains 16 residues. From germline, CDR1 is SGHTA and CDR2 FQGNSA. In DNA, the CDR3 is TGTGCCAGCAGCTTAGCGAAGACTAGCGGCCAAGAGACCCAGTACTTC. This sequence encodes CASSLAKTSGQETQYF.

J is TRBJ2-2 and V is TRBV5-1; D possibly uses TRBD1 or TRBD2 (5 bases each). Trimming cost V 0 bases and J 2 bases, with 8 bases left between them. The CDR3 covers 15 residues. The germline CDR1 and CDR2 sequences are SGHRS and YFSETQ. CDR3 amino acids: CASSLGDGNTGELFF. The CDR3, as DNA: TGCGCCAGCAGCTTGGGGGACGGAAACACCGGGGAGCTGTTTTTT.